The 20 T cell receptor beta chains below were found in one sample sequenced in a study of Ad26.COV2.S vaccination and SARS-CoV-2 variants. Treatment indicated: roughly 18 received Ad26.COV2.S at low or high dose, single or two shots; about five received placebo; per-sample allocation not given. The samples date from day 63 after the first vaccine or placebo injection. The repertoire was sequenced with immunoSEQ multiplex PCR; TCRdb's copy has only in-frame clones and lacks some. Of roughly 500,000 clones in the sample, around 85% were seen once. The input for sequencing was peripheral blood, taken in a trial of Ad26.COV2.S vaccine versus placebo. These receptors all come from a person between 18 and 65 years old who received the Ad26.COV2.S COVID-19 vaccine or a placebo.

The chain is built from TRBV5-6 and TRBJ1-2; D not certain. V was cut by 4 bases and J by 6 bases, with 28 bases left in between. The CDR3 contains 18 residues. Looked up from germline, CDR1 is SGHDT and CDR2 is YYEEEE. Written as DNA, the CDR3 is TGTGCCAGCAGCCCGAGGGCAGGCCCCAGGCCCCCATTGAATGGCTACACCTTC. This codes for CASSPRAGPRPPLNGYTF.

The chain joins TRBV6-5 to TRBJ2-7; TRBD1 agrees at 10 bases. V trimming: 5 bases; J trimming: 3 bases; junction bases outside the gene matches: 7. CDR3 length equals 15 residues. Germline V CDR1 and CDR2: MNHEY, SVGAGI. The CDR3 protein is CASSPTGGTIYEQYF. The CDR3 region has the DNA TGTGCCAGCAGTCCGACAGGGGGCACAATCTACGAGCAGTACTTC.

A single count supports this clone. V and J are TRBV10-3 and TRBJ2-1, with D possibly TRBD2 on 6 matching bases. V lost 3 bases and J 1 base, leaving 7 bases between the germline ends. In germline, CDR1 is ENHRY, CDR2 SYGVKD. The CDR3 is 14 residues long. CDR3 sequence: CAISDGGSYNEQFF. In DNA form, the CDR3 reads TGTGCCATCAGTGATGGGGGGTCCTACAATGAGCAGTTCTTC.

Comments on this clone: Other DNA sequences of this sample code for an identical CDR3. The V call is TRBV9, the J call TRBJ1-2; D remains unclear. The ends were cut back, 0 bases at V and 8 bases at J, with 11 bases in the middle. CDR1 and CDR2 from the germline V gene are SGDLS and YYNGEE. This CDR3 comprises 13 residues. The CDR3 spells CASSVDRDYGYTF. The CDR3 DNA is TGTGCCAGCAGCGTAGACCGGGATTACGGCTACACCTTC.

Concerning this clone itself: At the DNA level, this CDR3 is encoded by other sequences in the same sample as well. The V call is TRBV7-8, the J call TRBJ1-5; the D gene is possibly TRBD1 (5 bases). The CDR3 loop spans 15 amino acids. Germline V gene sequence: CDR1 SGHVS, CDR2 FQNEAQ. V was cut by 0 bases and J by 6 bases, with 12 bases left in between. The CDR3 spells CASSLAGGLGQPQHF. CDR3 nucleotides: TGTGCCAGCAGCTTAGCCGGGGGATTGGGTCAGCCCCAGCATTTT.

The chain joins TRBV19 to TRBJ2-5; perhaps TRBD2 as D (6 bases). The CDR3 is made up of 13 amino acids. Trimming removed 5 bases at V and 2 bases at J, with 9 bases between. The germline V gene encodes CDR1 LNHDA and CDR2 SQIVND (reference sequence). The CDR3 spells CASSLGLQETQYF. The CDR3, as DNA: TGTGCCAGTAGTCTGGGACTTCAAGAGACCCAGTACTTC.

The chain employs TRBV29-1 and TRBJ2-5; D gene ambiguous. This CDR3 has 11 amino acids. Trimming took 2 bases from V and 6 from J, leaving 7 bases between them. CDR1 and CDR2 (germline): SQVTM, ANQGSEA. In nucleotides, the CDR3 is TGCAGCGTTGAACATCCCCAGACCCAGTACTTC. Its translation is CSVEHPQTQYF.

V and J are TRBV29-1 and TRBJ2-3, with 8 bases identical to TRBD1. The V gene end was trimmed by 8 bases and the J gene end by 4 bases; junction bases not matched to a gene: 8. The CDR3 has 13 amino acids. Germline loops: CDR1 SQVTM, CDR2 ANQGSEA. The CDR3 protein is CSSDRGVPDTQYF. CDR3 sequence (DNA): TGCAGCTCCGACAGGGGAGTCCCAGATACGCAGTATTTT.

This clone came up once. The V and J genes are TRBV29-1 and TRBJ2-1; TRBD2 is a possible D gene (6 bases). Germline-derived CDR1 and CDR2 are SQVTM and ANQGSEA. This CDR3 has 13 amino acids. Deletions cut 5 bases from V and 12 bases from J, with 20 bases between. The CDR3 loop is CSVSLGTGVGQFF. The CDR3 bases are TGCAGCGTTTCGCTGGGTACGGGGGTAGGGCAGTTCTTC.

The genes are TRBV9 and TRBJ2-1; TRBD2 might be the D (6 bases). Looked up from germline, CDR1 is SGDLS and CDR2 is YYNGEE. Trimming removed 0 bases from V and 9 bases from J, with 7 bases in between. The CDR3 spans 12 residues. As DNA, the CDR3 is TGTGCCAGCAGCGTAGACGGGGGTGAGCAGTTCTTC. Protein sequence: CASSVDGGEQFF.

The table lists this clone with a count of one. The CDR3 DNA follows: TGCGCCAGCAGCTTGGGACTCCAGGGTGAGCAGTTCTTC. This sequence encodes CASSLGLQGEQFF. This chain connects TRBV5-1 to TRBJ2-1; tentatively, D is TRBD1 (5 bases). Trimming removed 0 bases at V and 9 bases at J, with 10 bases between. This CDR3 has 13 residues. Germline V gene data show CDR1 as SGHRS and CDR2 as YFSETQ.

The chain uses TRBV19 and TRBJ1-5; TRBD1 is a possible D gene (5 bases). The CDR3 has 14 residues. CDR1 and CDR2 (germline): LNHDA, SQIVND (reference sequence). Trimming pared 5 bases from V and 9 bases from J, leaving 17 bases between. The CDR3: CASSEGLFILPQHF. CDR3 nucleotides: TGTGCCAGTAGTGAGGGACTATTTATACTGCCCCAGCATTTT. Filled out from reference TRBV19 and TRBJ1-5, the complete variable domain reads DGGITQSPKYLFRKEGQNVTLSCEQNLNHDAMYWYRQDPGQGLRLIYYSQIVNDFQKGDIAEGYSVSREKKESFPLTVTSAQKNPTAFYLCASSEGLFILPQHFGDGTRLSIL.

V gene TRBV28 combines with J gene TRBJ2-5, with 12 bases matching TRBD2. The CDR3 is made up of 15 amino acids. V lost 6 bases, J lost 5 bases, and 7 bases stayed unmatched. The V gene's germline CDR1 is MDHEN and CDR2 SYDVKM. The CDR3 is CASSTLAGGMETQYF. DNA for the CDR3: TGTGCCAGCAGCACACTAGCGGGAGGAATGGAGACCCAGTACTTC.

The chain uses TRBV15 and TRBJ2-3; D uncertain. The CDR3 covers 14 residues. V gave up 0 bases and J gave up 2 bases, with 6 bases separating them. Germline V gives CDR1 LNHNV, CDR2 YYDKDF (reference sequence). Here the CDR3 reads CATSRDRDTDTQYF. The CDR3 region has the DNA TGTGCCACCAGCAGAGACAGAGACACAGATACGCAGTATTTT.

This chain uses TRBV5-5 with TRBJ2-7; 8 positions agree with TRBD2. The ends lost 4 bases at V and 0 bases at J; junction bases unmatched: 3. The CDR3 totals 14 residues. Germline values: CDR1 SGHKS, CDR2 YYEKEE (reference sequence). The CDR3 region is CASSASGSSYEQYF. The CDR3 DNA is TGTGCCAGCAGCGCCAGCGGGAGCTCCTACGAGCAGTACTTC.

V gene TRBV9 combines with J gene TRBJ2-7; 9 nucleotides match TRBD2. V dropped 3 bases and J dropped 6; count of bases not matched to a gene: 10. Germline V gene sequence: CDR1 SGDLS, CDR2 YYNGEE. The CDR3 consists of 15 residues. For the CDR3, the DNA is TGTGCCAGCAGCGCCGTTAGCGGGAGAATCGCCGAGCAGTACTTC. Residues: CASSAVSGRIAEQYF.

The chain combines TRBV30 with TRBJ2-1; TRBD1 is a possible D gene (5 bases). V was pared by 3 bases and J by 11 bases, with 17 bases between. The CDR3 covers 13 residues. Germline values: CDR1 GTSNPN, CDR2 SVGIG (reference sequence). The CDR3 bases are TGTGCCTGGAGCGTAGGCAGGGCTGGACAGCAGTTCTTC. It translates to CAWSVGRAGQQFF.

V and J are TRBV3-1 (or the pseudogene TRBV3-2) and TRBJ2-2; D is unresolved. Germline CDR1 reads LGHDT; CDR2 reads YNNKEL (reference sequence). The CDR3 sequence is 14 residues long. V was shortened by 4 bases and J by 6 bases, with 12 bases between the two germline ends. The CDR3 sequence: CASSPTQSAGELFF. CDR3 sequence (DNA): TGTGCCAGCAGCCCGACCCAATCGGCCGGGGAGCTGTTTTTT.

The genes are TRBV27 and TRBJ1-6, with D uncertain. The CDR3 is 14 residues long. Germline CDR1 MNHEY, CDR2 SMNVEV (reference sequence). Trimming stripped 8 bases from V and 3 bases from J, with 11 bases between. The CDR3 nucleotides are TGTGCCAGCCGGTCGGGATACTATAATTCACCCCTCCACTTT. This translates into CASRSGYYNSPLHF.

This chain joins TRBV6-6 and TRBJ2-2; TRBD2 agrees at 7 bases. The CDR3 extends over 15 amino acids. Losses at the gene ends were 4 bases for V and 1 base for J; bases not matched to a gene: 3. The germline gives CDR1 MNHNY, CDR2 SVGAGI (reference sequence). The CDR3 region is CASSSSSGNTGELFF. CDR3 DNA sequence: TGTGCCAGCAGTTCGTCTAGCGGGAACACCGGGGAGCTGTTTTTT.